The 13 T cell receptor beta chains below all came from one sample that was sequenced in a study of T cells in narcolepsy. Repertoires were generated with immunoSEQ multiplex PCR, while TCRdb's copy carries only in-frame clones and drops some. This sample has over 25,000 clones, with approximately 79% found just once. The sequenced material came from memory (CD45RA-) CD4+ T cells from blood. These receptors all stem from a human donor in good health.

The CDR3 sequence is CASSLGQGANSPLHF. The CDR3 nucleotides are TGCGCCAGCAGCTTGGGACAGGGGGCTAATTCACCCCTCCACTTT. The chain is built from TRBV5-1 and TRBJ1-6, with TRBD1 identical over 10 bases. Losses at the gene ends were 0 bases for V and 6 bases for J; bases not matched to a gene: 0. CDR1 and CDR2 (germline): SGHRS, YFSETQ. This CDR3 is 15 amino acids long. The variable domain in full, completed from reference TRBV5-1 and TRBJ1-6, reads KAGVTQTPRYLIKTRGQQVTLSCSPISGHRSVSWYQQTPGQGLQFLFEYFSETQRNKGNFPGRFSGRQFSNSRSEMNVSTLELGDSALYLCASSLGQGANSPLHFGNGTRLTVT.

This chain links TRBV19 with TRBJ2-3, with 12 bases matching TRBD1. CDR3 length: 16 residues. J gave up 8 bases and V 7 bases, and 13 bases lay outside the gene matches. Per the germline V gene, CDR1 is LNHDA and CDR2 is SQIVND (reference sequence). The CDR3 DNA sequence: TGTGCCAGTACCCCGGTAGGGACAGGGGGCGCGGGTACGCAGTATTTT. It encodes CASTPVGTGGAGTQYF.

As to this clone: One end of the junction fails to match germline, which may point to a read error. V usage is TRBV6-1 and J usage is TRBJ1-3; D is perhaps TRBD1 (5 bases). CDR3 length: 13 amino acids. CDR1 and CDR2 (germline): MNHNS, SASEGT. CDR3 residues: CASSGLSPGPTFF. Written as DNA, the CDR3 is TGTGCCAGCAGTGGCCTCTCTCCGGGACCGACGTTCTTT.

V usage is TRBV30 and J usage is TRBJ1-5; possibly TRBD1 for D (6 bases). The CDR3 consists of 16 residues. Trimming cost V 1 base and J 0 bases, with 13 bases left between them. CDR1 and CDR2 from the germline V gene are GTSNPN and SVGIG (reference sequence). Written as DNA, the CDR3 is TGTGCCTGGAGTGAGAGCCCCAGGGGTAGCAATCAGCCCCAGCATTTT. It is translated as CAWSESPRGSNQPQHF.

V gene TRBV11-3 combines with J gene TRBJ2-3, with 8 bases identical to TRBD1. CDR1 and CDR2 (germline): SGHNT, YENEEA. V lost 3 bases and J lost 1; bases outside the gene matches: 3. The CDR3 spans 15 residues. CDR3 nucleotides: TGTGCCAGCAGCTTCGGGACAGGAGGCACAGATACGCAGTATTTT. As protein: CASSFGTGGTDTQYF. The full variable domain, rest sourced from reference TRBV11-3 and TRBJ2-3, is EAGVVQSPRYKIIEKKQPVAFWCNPISGHNTLYWYLQNLGQGPELLIRYENEEAVDDSQLPKDRFSAERLKGVDSTLKIQPAELGDSAVYLCASSFGTGGTDTQYFGPGTRLTVL.

The V call is TRBV19, the J call TRBJ2-7, with 8 nucleotides matching TRBD1. The junction had 8 bases not matched to a gene; V was cut back by 5 bases and J by 2 bases. Germline CDR1 LNHDA, CDR2 SQIVND (reference sequence). The CDR3 is made up of 15 amino acids. CDR3 sequence: CASSDPRGRAYEQYF. The CDR3 DNA reads TGTGCCAGTAGTGATCCCAGGGGGCGAGCCTACGAGCAGTACTTC.

In the case of this clone: Mismatch with germline at one junction end may stem from a read error. In the same sample, other DNA sequences code for this CDR3. V gene TRBV18 combines with J gene TRBJ1-2; D call uncertain. The CDR3 spans 11 residues. Germline V CDR1 and CDR2: KGHSH, LQKENI. The CDR3 here is CASSSDYGYTF. Written as DNA, the CDR3 is TGTGCTAGCTCATCTGACTATGGCTACACCTTC.

V is TRBV18 and J is TRBJ2-1; 10 nucleotides match TRBD2. The CDR3 length is 18 residues. V lost 3 bases and J lost 2; bases outside the gene matches: 10. Germline V gene lookup returns CDR1 KGHSH and CDR2 LQKENI. The CDR3 nucleotides read TGTGCCAGCTCACCGTTTAGGACCGGGACTAGCGCCTACAATGAGCAGTTCTTC. Residues: CASSPFRTGTSAYNEQFF.

This sequence joins TRBV6-1 and TRBJ1-2, with a tentative D call TRBD1 (6 bases). The CDR3 contains 13 residues. The V and J ends lost 6 bases and 8 bases respectively, with 16 bases between them. Germline CDR1 reads MNHNS; CDR2 reads SASEGT. The CDR3 sequence is CASRPEGGLGYTF. CDR3 nucleotide sequence: TGTGCCAGCAGACCTGAGGGGGGGCTGGGCTACACCTTC.

CDR3 region: CASRPQGTEAFF. As DNA, the CDR3 is TGTGCCAGTAGACCACAGGGAACTGAAGCTTTCTTT. The chain is built from TRBV19 and TRBJ1-1, with D possibly being TRBD1 (6 bases). The length of the CDR3 is 12 residues. Germline loops: CDR1 LNHDA, CDR2 SQIVND (reference sequence). V lost 6 bases and J 5 bases, leaving 10 bases between the germline ends.

CDR3 sequence (DNA): TGTGCCAGCAGCTTAGGGGCCGGGATGAGCACAGATACGCAGTATTTT. As protein: CASSLGAGMSTDTQYF. The gene calls are TRBV11-2 and TRBJ2-3, with D possibly matching TRBD2 (5 bases). Germline-derived CDR1 and CDR2 are SGHAT and FQNNGV. The CDR3 loop spans 16 amino acids. Trimming pared 1 base from V and 0 bases from J, leaving 11 bases between.

The V gene is TRBV29-1, the J gene TRBJ1-1, with D perhaps TRBD1 (6 bases). Germline V gene lookup returns CDR1 SQVTM and CDR2 ANQGSEA. The V end was cut by 7 bases, the J end by 2 bases, with 14 bases between. The CDR3 runs to 13 residues. CDR3 in DNA: TGCAGCGCCCACGACAGGTTCAACACTGAAGCTTTCTTT. It is translated as CSAHDRFNTEAFF. Complete variable domain (other parts from reference TRBV29-1 and TRBJ1-1): SAVISQKPSRDICQRGTSLTIQCQVDSQVTMMFWYRQQPGQSLTLIATANQGSEATYESGFVIDKFPISRPNLTFSTLTVSNMSPEDSSIYLCSAHDRFNTEAFFGQGTRLTVV.

The V gene is TRBV28, the J gene TRBJ1-5; D gene ambiguous. V was trimmed by 7 bases and J by 6 bases, leaving 13 bases between them. The CDR3 runs 13 residues. Germline V CDR1 and CDR2: MDHEN, SYDVKM. The CDR3 region is CASKEVVGQPQHF. CDR3 DNA: TGTGCCAGCAAAGAGGTTGTGGGTCAGCCCCAGCATTTT.